The next 13 T cell receptor beta chains were all read from a single sample in a study of blood T cell repertoires in COVID-19 (TCRdb year 2020). The library relied on the immunoSEQ multiplex PCR assay. TCRdb's version of the immuneACCESS table is confined to in-frame rearrangements and falls short of the full clone set. An unresolved V gene accounts for under half of the shortfall where checked; the remainder is of unknown origin. The sample table records some 45,000 clones; almost 85% of these occur just once. Of the sample, about 22% falls within the top ten clones. Sequencing input: peripheral blood. The receptors were gathered from a woman aged 55-75 years with acute or convalescent COVID-19.

This CDR3 reads CASRMGASGGLSSYEQYF. CDR3 in DNA: TGTGCCAGCAGAATGGGGGCTAGCGGGGGCCTTAGCTCCTACGAGCAGTACTTC. This rearrangement joins TRBV5-6 to TRBJ2-7; 10 positions match TRBD2. This CDR3 spans 18 amino acids. Germline CDR1 and CDR2: SGHDT and YYEEEE. Trimming removed 5 bases from V and 0 bases from J; junction bases left unmatched: 14.

The genes are TRBV7-2 and TRBJ2-7; no reliable D call. Germline CDR1 is SGHTA and CDR2 is FQGNSA. CDR3 length: 13 residues. The V end was cut by 1 base, the J end by 4 bases, with 8 bases between. CDR3 sequence reads: CASSLVAEYEQYF. DNA of the CDR3: TGTGCCAGCAGCTTAGTGGCAGAATACGAGCAGTACTTC.

The chain uses TRBV29-1 and TRBJ2-1, with D possibly matching TRBD1 (5 bases). V lost 4 bases, J lost 2 bases, and 9 bases lay in between. This CDR3 has 13 amino acids. Germline V gene sequence: CDR1 SQVTM, CDR2 ANQGSEA. The CDR3 loop reads CSVGTPAYNEQFF. CDR3 sequence (DNA): TGCAGCGTTGGGACACCCGCCTACAATGAGCAGTTCTTC.

The chain carries TRBV12-3 or TRBV12-4 and TRBJ2-3; D unresolved. Between the trimmed V and J ends, which lost 2 bases and 6 bases, there was a span of 6 bases. This CDR3 spans 12 amino acids. The CDR3 DNA follows: TGTGCCAGCAGTTTATCCAGGGATACGCAGTATTTT. Its translation: CASSLSRDTQYF.

This clone showed up just once. This sequence joins TRBV5-5 and TRBJ1-4; 9 bases match TRBD1. J was trimmed by 5 bases and V by 1 base; bases with no gene match: 6. CDR3 size: 16 residues. From germline, CDR1 is SGHKS and CDR2 YYEKEE (reference sequence). CDR3 coding DNA: TGTGCCAGCAGCTTGTCTCCGGGACAGGGCAATGAAAAACTGTTTTTT. Its protein product is CASSLSPGQGNEKLFF.

For the CDR3, the DNA is TGTGCCAGCGCCCGGGACAGGGTATCCTACGAGCAGTACTTC. The encoded protein is CASARDRVSYEQYF. This sequence joins TRBV7-2 and TRBJ2-7, with 9 bases identical to TRBD1. This CDR3 is 14 amino acids long. After removal of 8 bases from V and 1 base from J, the junction contained 6 bases not matched to a gene. Per the germline V gene, CDR1 is SGHTA and CDR2 is FQGNSA.

V and J are TRBV5-6 and TRBJ2-3; weak D call: TRBD2 (6 bases). The CDR3 sequence is 18 residues long. The germline V gene encodes CDR1 SGHDT and CDR2 YYEEEE. V lost 0 bases to trimming and J lost 6 bases, with 23 bases between them. In DNA, the CDR3 is TGTGCCAGCAGCTTGGCTGGGGACCCGGACCTCGGGGGTGATACGCAGTATTTT. Translating gives CASSLAGDPDLGGDTQYF.

CDR3 nucleotide sequence: TGTGCCAGCAGCTTGGCCCCAGTACCTAACTATGGCTACACCTTC. This translates into CASSLAPVPNYGYTF. The chain couples TRBV5-6 to TRBJ1-2; D unclear. This CDR3 is 15 amino acids long. Trimming left V 0 bases short and J 0 bases short, with 9 bases between. Germline V CDR1 and CDR2: SGHDT, YYEEEE.

Only a few counts were recorded for this clone. This rearrangement joins TRBV19 to TRBJ1-6; D may be TRBD1 (5 bases). Per the germline V gene, CDR1 is LNHDA and CDR2 is SQIVND (reference sequence). CDR3 length: 15 residues. Between the trimmed V and J ends, which lost 11 bases and 7 bases, there was a span of 21 bases. CDR3 coding DNA: TGTGCCTGCAAAGGGGTTCTAGAAGGGAATTCACCCCTCCACTTT. It encodes CACKGVLEGNSPLHF.

The rearrangement uses TRBV5-1 and TRBJ1-5; a weak D match, TRBD1 (5 bases). Germline loops: CDR1 SGHRS, CDR2 YFSETQ. V shed 0 bases and J shed 7 bases, with 14 bases lying between them. The CDR3 is 15 amino acids. CDR3 DNA sequence: TGCGCCAGCAGCTTGGAGGGCAGGGTAGGCCAGCCCCAGCATTTT. Protein product: CASSLEGRVGQPQHF.

The rearrangement joins TRBV19 to TRBJ2-1; TRBD2 aligns across 7 bases. The CDR3 is made up of 15 amino acids. V was clipped by 4 bases and J by 4 bases; unmatched bases: 7. From germline, CDR1 is LNHDA and CDR2 SQIVND (reference sequence). The CDR3 region has the DNA TGTGCCAGTAGTACGGGACTAAACCCTTACAATGAGCAGTTCTTC. It specifies CASSTGLNPYNEQFF. Full variable domain (missing parts from reference TRBV19 and TRBJ2-1): DGGITQSPKYLFRKEGQNVTLSCEQNLNHDAMYWYRQDPGQGLRLIYYSQIVNDFQKGDIAEGYSVSREKKESFPLTVTSAQKNPTAFYLCASSTGLNPYNEQFFGPGTRLTVL.

V and J are TRBV7-2 and TRBJ1-4; D unresolved. The CDR3 totals 13 residues. Germline CDR1 SGHTA, CDR2 FQGNSA. Trimming removed 1 base from V and 4 bases from J, with 4 bases in between. The CDR3, as DNA: TGTGCCAGCAGCTTAGTCCTTAATGAAAAACTGTTTTTT. Amino acids: CASSLVLNEKLFF.

The CDR3, as DNA: TGTGCCAGTAGATCTGGGACAGCCACCTACGAGCAGTACTTC. Its translation: CASRSGTATYEQYF. The rearrangement joins TRBV19 to TRBJ2-7, with 7 positions matching TRBD1. The CDR3 extends over 14 amino acids. Germline CDR1 LNHDA, CDR2 SQIVND (reference sequence). V lost 6 bases, J lost 2 bases, and 7 bases stayed unmatched.